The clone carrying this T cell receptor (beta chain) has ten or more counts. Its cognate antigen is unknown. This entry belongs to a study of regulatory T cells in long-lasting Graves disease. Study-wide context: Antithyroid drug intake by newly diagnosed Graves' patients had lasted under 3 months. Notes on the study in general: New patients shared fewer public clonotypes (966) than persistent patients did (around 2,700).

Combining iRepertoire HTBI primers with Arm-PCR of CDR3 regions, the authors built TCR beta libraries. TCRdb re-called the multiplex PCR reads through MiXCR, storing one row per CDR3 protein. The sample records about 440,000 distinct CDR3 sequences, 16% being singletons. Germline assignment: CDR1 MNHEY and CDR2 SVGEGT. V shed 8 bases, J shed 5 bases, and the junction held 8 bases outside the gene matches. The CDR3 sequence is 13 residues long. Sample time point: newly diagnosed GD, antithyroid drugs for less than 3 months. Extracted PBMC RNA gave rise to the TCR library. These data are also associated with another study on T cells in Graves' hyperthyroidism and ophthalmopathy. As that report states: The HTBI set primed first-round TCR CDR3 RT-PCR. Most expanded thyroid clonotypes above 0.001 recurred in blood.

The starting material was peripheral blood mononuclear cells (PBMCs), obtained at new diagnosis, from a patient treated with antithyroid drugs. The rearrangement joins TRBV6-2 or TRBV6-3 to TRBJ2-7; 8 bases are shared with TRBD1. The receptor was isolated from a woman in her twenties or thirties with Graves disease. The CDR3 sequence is CASSRPGQDEQYF. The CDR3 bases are TGTGCCAGCTCCCGCCCGGGACAGGACGAGCAGTACTTC.